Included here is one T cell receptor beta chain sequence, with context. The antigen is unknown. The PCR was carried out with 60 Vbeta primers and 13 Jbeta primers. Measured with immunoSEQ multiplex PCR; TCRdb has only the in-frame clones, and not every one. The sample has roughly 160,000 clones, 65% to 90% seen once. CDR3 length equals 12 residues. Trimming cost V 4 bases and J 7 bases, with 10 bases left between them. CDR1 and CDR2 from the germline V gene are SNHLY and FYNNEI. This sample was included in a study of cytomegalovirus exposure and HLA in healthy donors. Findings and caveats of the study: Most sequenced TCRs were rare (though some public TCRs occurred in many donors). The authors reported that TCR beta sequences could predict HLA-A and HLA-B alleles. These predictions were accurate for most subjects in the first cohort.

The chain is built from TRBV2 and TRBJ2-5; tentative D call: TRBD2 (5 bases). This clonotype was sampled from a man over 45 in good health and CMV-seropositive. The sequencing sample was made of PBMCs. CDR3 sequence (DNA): TGTGCCAGCAGTGGGAGTCGGGGGACCCAGTACTTC. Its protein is CASSGSRGTQYF. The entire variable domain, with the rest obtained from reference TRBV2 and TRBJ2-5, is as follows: EPEVTQTPSHQVTQMGQEVILRCVPISNHLYFYWYRQILGQKVEFLVSFYNNEISEKSEIFDDQFSVERPDGSNFTLKIRSTKLEDSAMYFCASSGSRGTQYFGPGTRLLVL.